The 29 T cell receptor beta chains below come from one sample, sequenced in a study of vaccination and CD4 T cells after COVID-19. Their target antigens are unknown. The Oncomine TCR Beta short-read assay sequenced DNA from cultured CD4+ T cells. One entry per CDR3 protein results from TCRdb running MiXCR on the PCR reads. In the table there are 8,500 to 13,000 distinct CDR3 sequences, less than 40% of which are singletons. Specified treatment: approximately 9-day PBMC culture with coronavirus spike peptide pools or control peptides (ViraFEST assay). Sequencing was carried out using CD4+ T cells from blood, cultured in vitro. The receptors here all came from a human donor who had recovered from COVID-19.

The chain couples TRBV28 to TRBJ2-7; 11 bases line up with TRBD2. The CDR3 extends over 15 amino acids. V gave up 6 bases and J gave up 3 bases; unmatched junction bases: 7. The germline CDR1 and CDR2 sequences are MDHEN and SYDVKM. The CDR3 spells CASRKRLAGSYEQYF. DNA for the CDR3: TGTGCCAGCAGGAAACGACTAGCGGGAAGCTACGAGCAGTACTTC. Filled out from reference TRBV28 and TRBJ2-7, the complete variable domain reads DVKVTQSSRYLVKRTGEKVFLECVQDMDHENMFWYRQDPGLGLRLIYFSYDVKMKEKGDIPEGYSVSREKKERFSLILESASTNQTSMYLCASRKRLAGSYEQYFGPGTRLTVT.

The DNA for the CDR3 is TGTGCCAGCAGCTGGACTAGCGGGGCCCAAGAGACCCAGTACTTC. Its translation: CASSWTSGAQETQYF. The J gene is TRBJ2-5, the V gene TRBV7-2, with 12 bases matching TRBD2. Germline assignment: CDR1 SGHTA and CDR2 FQGNSA. J was trimmed by 1 base and V by 4 bases; bases with no gene match: 1. The CDR3 is 15 residues long.

The chain links TRBV20-1 to TRBJ2-5, with 7 bases identical to TRBD1. Per the germline V gene, CDR1 is DFQATT and CDR2 is SNEGSKA (reference sequence). The V segment lost 0 bases and the J segment 0 bases; nucleotides outside the gene matches: 4. This CDR3 spans 15 amino acids. The CDR3 DNA follows: TGCAGTGCTAGAGATAGCCAGGGGGACCAAGAGACCCAGTACTTC. Encoded protein: CSARDSQGDQETQYF.

J is TRBJ1-2 and V is TRBV19, with TRBD1 matching 9 bases. Germline V gene data show CDR1 as LNHDA and CDR2 as SQIVND (reference sequence). The CDR3 extends over 14 amino acids. V dropped 6 bases and J dropped 8; count of bases not matched to a gene: 10. The CDR3 bases are TGTGCCAGTAGGGCCACAGGGGGCGAGGGCGGCTACACCTTC. It encodes CASRATGGEGGYTF. Complete variable domain (other parts from reference TRBV19 and TRBJ1-2): DGGITQSPKYLFRKEGQNVTLSCEQNLNHDAMYWYRQDPGQGLRLIYYSQIVNDFQKGDIAEGYSVSREKKESFPLTVTSAQKNPTAFYLCASRATGGEGGYTFGSGTRLTVV.

By its share, this clonotype is medium-sized. This chain connects TRBV20-1 to TRBJ1-2; a weak D match, TRBD1 (5 bases). This CDR3 spans 15 amino acids. In germline, CDR1 is DFQATT, CDR2 SNEGSKA (reference sequence). V lost 0 bases and J 0 bases, leaving 11 bases between the germline ends. CDR3 amino acids: CSARDQGRSNYGYTF. CDR3 DNA sequence: TGCAGTGCTAGAGATCAGGGCCGCTCTAACTATGGCTACACCTTC.

This clonotype was seen a handful of times. The CDR3 nucleotides read TGTGCCAGCACGACCGGCATCTCCGCGGAGACCCAGTACTTC. It yields the protein CASTTGISAETQYF. V is TRBV12-3 or TRBV12-4 and J is TRBJ2-5; D unclear. The CDR3 is made up of 14 amino acids. Trimming removed 7 bases from V and 5 bases from J, with 17 bases in between.

This clonotype was recorded only once. V and J are TRBV18 and TRBJ2-7, with 8 nucleotides matching TRBD2. V shed 2 bases, J shed 2 bases, and the junction held 8 bases outside the gene matches. The length of the CDR3 is 16 residues. From germline, CDR1 is KGHSH and CDR2 LQKENI. CDR3 sequence (DNA): TGTGCCAGCTCACCAAATCGGGAGGGGGGGCCCTACGAGCAGTACTTC. The encoded protein is CASSPNREGGPYEQYF.

The chain couples TRBV6-1 to TRBJ1-2; D ambiguous. Germline values: CDR1 MNHNS, CDR2 SASEGT. The CDR3 is 13 residues long. Trimming removed 5 bases at V and 11 bases at J, with 18 bases between. In DNA form, the CDR3 reads TGTGCCAGCAGTAGAGAGGTGGAACGGGCTTACACCTTC. It codes for CASSREVERAYTF.

This clonotype came up a few times. The genes are TRBV20-1 and TRBJ2-3; 10 bases are shared with TRBD2. This CDR3 is 14 amino acids long. Germline V CDR1 and CDR2: DFQATT, SNEGSKA (reference sequence). J gave up 4 bases and V 6 bases, and 7 bases lay outside the gene matches. CDR3 amino acids: CSARSGGASDTQYF. As DNA, the CDR3 is TGCAGTGCCAGGAGCGGGGGGGCCTCAGATACGCAGTATTTT.

The genes are TRBV7-2 and TRBJ2-7; D unresolved. CDR1 and CDR2 from the germline V gene are SGHTA and FQGNSA. The CDR3 is 11 residues long. The V end was cut by 3 bases, the J end by 3 bases, with 3 bases between. The CDR3 region has the DNA TGTGCCAGCAGCTTTAACTACGAGCAGTACTTC. It encodes CASSFNYEQYF.

The J gene is TRBJ2-7, the V gene TRBV20-1, with D maybe TRBD2 (5 bases). This CDR3 has 13 residues. The V end lost 8 bases, the J end lost 5 bases, and 19 bases lay between the germline ends. The germline V gene has CDR1 DFQATT and CDR2 SNEGSKA (reference sequence). CDR3 DNA sequence: TGCAGTACTAATATTGAGGGTTCCCACGAGCAGTACTTC. Translating it yields CSTNIEGSHEQYF.

This clonotype turned up a few times. The chain carries TRBV28 and TRBJ1-5; D unclear. The CDR3 has 14 amino acids. Germline assignment: CDR1 MDHEN and CDR2 SYDVKM. V lost 3 bases and J lost 0, with 6 bases in between. The DNA for the CDR3 is TGTGCCAGCAGTTTCGCCCTTAGCAATCAGCCCCAGCATTTT. Protein: CASSFALSNQPQHF.

The chain employs TRBV7-9 and TRBJ1-2; 7 bases are shared with TRBD1. Unmatched junction bases numbered 16, after V lost 1 base and J lost 8 bases. The germline CDR1 and CDR2 sequences are SEHNR and FQNEAQ (reference sequence). The CDR3 has 17 residues. This chain's CDR3 is CASSLVVGTTGVGGYTF. Here the CDR3 DNA reads TGTGCCAGCAGCTTAGTGGTGGGTACCACAGGGGTCGGCGGCTACACCTTC.

J is TRBJ1-6 and V is TRBV30; D is undetermined. Trimming removed 0 bases at V and 12 bases at J, with 6 bases between. The CDR3 is 11 residues long. Germline V lookup: CDR1 GTSNPN, CDR2 SVGIG (reference sequence). The CDR3 DNA reads TGTGCCTGGAGTGTAGGCGGACCCCTCCACTTT. Amino acids: CAWSVGGPLHF.

This chain joins TRBV19 and TRBJ2-7, with TRBD2 matching 7 bases. The trim removed 7 bases at V and 4 bases at J, leaving 1 base unmatched. In germline, CDR1 is LNHDA, CDR2 SQIVND (reference sequence). There are 11 residues in the CDR3. The CDR3 DNA reads TGTGCCAGTATGGGAGGGTACGAGCAGTACTTC. It is translated as CASMGGYEQYF.

The genes are TRBV7-2 and TRBJ2-7, with TRBD1 matching 8 bases. The CDR3 consists of 15 residues. Germline V gene sequence: CDR1 SGHTA, CDR2 FQGNSA. V gave up 2 bases and J gave up 3 bases; unmatched junction bases: 6. CDR3 protein: CASSLRQGMNYEQYF. CDR3 sequence (DNA): TGTGCCAGCAGCTTACGACAGGGGATGAACTACGAGCAGTACTTC.

This clonotype has only a few counts. The V call is TRBV7-2, the J call TRBJ2-1, with D hard to call. This CDR3 is 12 amino acids long. The germline gives CDR1 SGHTA, CDR2 FQGNSA. The ends were cut back, 5 bases at V and 8 bases at J, with 10 bases in the middle. CDR3 coding DNA: TGTGCCAGCAGCCTCGGAAAACATGAGCAGTTCTTC. This encodes CASSLGKHEQFF.

This chain joins TRBV30 and TRBJ2-3; D is uncertain. Germline V gene data show CDR1 as GTSNPN and CDR2 as SVGIG (reference sequence). The CDR3 totals 10 residues. Trimming took off 4 bases at V and 8 bases at J, with 7 bases between the two ends. CDR3 protein: CAWTEVTQYF. As DNA, the CDR3 is TGTGCCTGGACTGAAGTTACGCAGTATTTT. Filled out from reference TRBV30 and TRBJ2-3, the complete variable domain reads SQTIHQWPATLVQPVGSPLSLECTVEGTSNPNLYWYRQAAGRGLQLLFYSVGIGQISSEVPQNLSASRPQDRQFILSSKKLLLSDSGFYLCAWTEVTQYFGPGTRLTVL.

This clonotype was counted a few times. This rearrangement joins TRBV2 to TRBJ1-2, with D perhaps TRBD1 (6 bases). CDR3 length: 13 residues. Deletions cut 5 bases from V and 4 bases from J, with 11 bases between. Germline V lookup: CDR1 SNHLY, CDR2 FYNNEI. The CDR3 DNA reads as TGTGCCAGCAGTTTACAGGGTGGCTATGGCTACACCTTC. Translated, it gives CASSLQGGYGYTF. The entire variable domain, with the rest obtained from reference TRBV2 and TRBJ1-2, is as follows: EPEVTQTPSHQVTQMGQEVILRCVPISNHLYFYWYRQILGQKVEFLVSFYNNEISEKSEIFDDQFSVERPDGSNFTLKIRSTKLEDSAMYFCASSLQGGYGYTFGSGTRLTVV.

This clonotype was found a few times. This chain links TRBV7-2 with TRBJ2-1; the match to TRBD2 covers 7 bases. Germline CDR1 and CDR2: SGHTA and FQGNSA. Trimming cost V 6 bases and J 12 bases; bases outside gene matches: 8. This CDR3 region has 12 residues. CDR3 in amino acids: CASRSTSKGQFF. In DNA, the CDR3 is TGTGCCAGCAGGTCGACTAGCAAGGGGCAGTTCTTC.

The gene calls are TRBV6-1 and TRBJ1-1, with TRBD1 matching 7 bases. CDR1 is MNHNS and CDR2 is SASEGT in the germline V gene. With V trimmed by 4 bases and J by 5 bases, 4 bases remained unmatched. The CDR3 contains 13 residues. The CDR3 spells CASSVNRGTEAFF. CDR3 coding DNA: TGTGCCAGCAGTGTCAACAGGGGTACTGAAGCTTTCTTT.

The chain links TRBV30 to TRBJ2-7; a possible D gene is TRBD1 (6 bases). This CDR3 contains 13 residues. Germline V gene lookup returns CDR1 GTSNPN and CDR2 SVGIG (reference sequence). The germline V and J ends were trimmed by 1 base and 4 bases, with 11 bases remaining between them. For the CDR3, the DNA is TGTGCCTGGAGTGATCAGGGGCCATACGAGCAGTACTTC. Its translation is CAWSDQGPYEQYF.

V is TRBV27 and J is TRBJ1-1, with a possible D match to TRBD1 (6 bases). This CDR3 spans 13 amino acids. Trimming took 7 bases from V and 8 from J, leaving 17 bases between them. CDR1 and CDR2 (germline): MNHEY, SMNVEV (reference sequence). DNA of the CDR3: TGTGCCAGCACCCGGTCTGGCAGGGGAGAAGCTTTCTTT. Amino acid sequence: CASTRSGRGEAFF.

The chain uses TRBV28 and TRBJ2-7, with D tentatively TRBD1 (5 bases). The V gene's germline CDR1 is MDHEN and CDR2 SYDVKM. Deletions cut 2 bases from V and 6 bases from J, with 11 bases between. CDR3 size: 13 residues. The chain's CDR3 is CASSLPWQGEQYF. In DNA form, the CDR3 reads TGTGCCAGCAGTTTACCCTGGCAGGGCGAGCAGTACTTC.

The chain recombines TRBV6-2 or TRBV6-3 with TRBJ2-7; weak D call: TRBD1 (6 bases). The CDR3 sequence is 14 residues long. The germline CDR1 and CDR2 sequences are MNHEY and SVGEGT. Trimming pared 5 bases from V and 6 bases from J, leaving 17 bases between. The DNA for the CDR3 is TGTGCCAGCAGTACCCCCGCAGGGGACGGCGAGCAGTACTTC. Protein: CASSTPAGDGEQYF.

The V call is TRBV7-9, the J call TRBJ2-5, with TRBD1 matching over 11 bases. Per germline, CDR1 SEHNR and CDR2 FQNEAQ (reference sequence). CDR3 length: 18 residues. V trimming: 6 bases; J trimming: 5 bases; junction bases outside the gene matches: 17. CDR3 loop: CASRPRLRDRGRWETQYF. CDR3 sequence (DNA): TGTGCCAGCAGACCCCGCCTCCGGGACAGGGGGAGGTGGGAGACCCAGTACTTC.

This chain uses TRBV28 with TRBJ2-7; TRBD1 might be the D (6 bases). The CDR3 loop spans 14 amino acids. From germline, CDR1 is MDHEN and CDR2 SYDVKM. V gave up 3 bases and J gave up 3 bases, with 12 bases separating them. CDR3 in DNA: TGTGCCAGCAGTTTCGGGACACTCAACTACGAGCAGTACTTC. Amino acid sequence: CASSFGTLNYEQYF.

J is TRBJ1-2 and V is TRBV20-1; 7 nucleotides line up with TRBD1. The length of the CDR3 is 14 residues. Germline CDR1 is DFQATT and CDR2 is SNEGSKA (reference sequence). J gave up 7 bases and V 6 bases, and 14 bases lay outside the gene matches. CDR3 sequence (DNA): TGCAGTGCCCGTGGGAAGGGGGCCGATCTTGGCTACACCTTC. It yields the protein CSARGKGADLGYTF.

Judged by abundance, this clonotype is medium-sized. The rearrangement joins TRBV20-1 to TRBJ1-6; TRBD1 agrees at 7 bases. Germline CDR1 is DFQATT and CDR2 is SNEGSKA (reference sequence). This CDR3 spans 13 amino acids. V lost 4 bases to trimming and J lost 6 bases; unmatched junction nucleotides: 3. The CDR3 spells CSATGTANSPLHF. CDR3 nucleotide sequence: TGCAGTGCTACCGGGACAGCTAATTCACCCCTCCACTTT.